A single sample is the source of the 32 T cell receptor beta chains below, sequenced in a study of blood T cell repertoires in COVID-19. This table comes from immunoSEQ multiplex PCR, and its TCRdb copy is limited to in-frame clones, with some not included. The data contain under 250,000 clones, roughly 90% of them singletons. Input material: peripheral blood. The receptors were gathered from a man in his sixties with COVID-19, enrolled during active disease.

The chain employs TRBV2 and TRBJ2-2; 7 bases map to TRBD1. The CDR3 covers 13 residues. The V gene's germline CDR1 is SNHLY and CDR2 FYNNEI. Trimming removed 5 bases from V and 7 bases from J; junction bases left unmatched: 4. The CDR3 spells CASSRTGVGELFF. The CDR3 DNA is TGTGCCAGCAGTCGAACAGGGGTCGGGGAGCTGTTTTTT.

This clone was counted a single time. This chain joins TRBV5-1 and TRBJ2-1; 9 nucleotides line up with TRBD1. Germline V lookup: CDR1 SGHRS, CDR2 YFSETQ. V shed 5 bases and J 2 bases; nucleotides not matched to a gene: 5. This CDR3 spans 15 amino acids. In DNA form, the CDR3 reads TGCGCCAGCAGGCTGGGACAGGGAACCTACAATGAGCAGTTCTTC. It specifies CASRLGQGTYNEQFF.

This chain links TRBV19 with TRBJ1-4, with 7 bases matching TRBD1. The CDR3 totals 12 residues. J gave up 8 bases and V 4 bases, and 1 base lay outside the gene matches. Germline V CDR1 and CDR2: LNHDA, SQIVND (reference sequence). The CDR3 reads CASSTTGEKLFF. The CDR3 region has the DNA TGTGCCAGTAGTACGACAGGGGAAAAACTGTTTTTT.

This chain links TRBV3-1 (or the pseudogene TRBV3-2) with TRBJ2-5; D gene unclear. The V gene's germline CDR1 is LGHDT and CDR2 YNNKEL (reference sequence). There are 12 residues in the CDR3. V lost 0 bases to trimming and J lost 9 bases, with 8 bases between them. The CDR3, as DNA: TGTGCCAGCAGCCAAGAGTTGGCGGCCCAGTACTTC. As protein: CASSQELAAQYF.

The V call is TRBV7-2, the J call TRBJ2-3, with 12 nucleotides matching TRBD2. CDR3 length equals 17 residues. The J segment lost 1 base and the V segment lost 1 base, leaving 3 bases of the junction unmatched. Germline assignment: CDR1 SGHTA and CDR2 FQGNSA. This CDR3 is CASSLGPSGRGTDTQYF. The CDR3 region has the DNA TGTGCCAGCAGCTTAGGCCCTAGCGGGAGGGGCACAGATACGCAGTATTTT.

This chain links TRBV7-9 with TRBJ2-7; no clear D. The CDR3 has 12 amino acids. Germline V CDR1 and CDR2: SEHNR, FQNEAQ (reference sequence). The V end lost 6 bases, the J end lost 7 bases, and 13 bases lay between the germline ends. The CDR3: CASSTGAREQYF. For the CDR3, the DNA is TGTGCCAGCAGTACCGGAGCGAGGGAGCAGTACTTC.

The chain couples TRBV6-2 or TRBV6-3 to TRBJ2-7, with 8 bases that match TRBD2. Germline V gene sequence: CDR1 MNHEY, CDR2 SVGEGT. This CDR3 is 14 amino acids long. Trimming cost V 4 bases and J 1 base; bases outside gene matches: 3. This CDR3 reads CASSLAGISYEQYF. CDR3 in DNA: TGTGCCAGCAGTTTAGCGGGGATTTCCTACGAGCAGTACTTC.

DNA of the CDR3: TGTGCCAGCAAAAGAGGACATGCCGACAATCAGCCCCAGCATTTT. It encodes CASKRGHADNQPQHF. This chain links TRBV6-5 with TRBJ1-5, with TRBD1 as a possible D gene (5 bases). Trimming took off 7 bases at V and 3 bases at J, with 16 bases between the two ends. CDR1 and CDR2 (germline): MNHEY, SVGAGI. The CDR3 has 15 amino acids.

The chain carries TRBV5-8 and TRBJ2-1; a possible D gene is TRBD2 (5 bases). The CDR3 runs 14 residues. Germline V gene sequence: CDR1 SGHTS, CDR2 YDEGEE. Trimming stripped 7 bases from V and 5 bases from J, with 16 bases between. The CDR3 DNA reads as TGTGCCAGCGCCTTAGAAGCGGCTGACAATGAGCAGTTCTTC. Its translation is CASALEAADNEQFF.

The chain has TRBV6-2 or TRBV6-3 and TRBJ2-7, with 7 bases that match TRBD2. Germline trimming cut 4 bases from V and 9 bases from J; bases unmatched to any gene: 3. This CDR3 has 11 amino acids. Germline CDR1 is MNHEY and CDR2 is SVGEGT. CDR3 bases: TGTGCCAGCAGTTCTCGGACTAGGCAGTACTTC. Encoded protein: CASSSRTRQYF.

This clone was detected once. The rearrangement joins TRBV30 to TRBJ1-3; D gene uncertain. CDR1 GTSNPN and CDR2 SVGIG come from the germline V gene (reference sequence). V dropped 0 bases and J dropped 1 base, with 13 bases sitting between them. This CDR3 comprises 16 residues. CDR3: CAWSVATDLSGNTIYF. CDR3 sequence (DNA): TGTGCCTGGAGTGTAGCGACCGACTTATCTGGAAACACCATATATTTT.

This CDR3 reads CASRRDRETTEAFF. The CDR3 DNA reads TGTGCCAGTAGGAGGGACAGGGAGACCACTGAAGCTTTCTTT. V and J are TRBV19 and TRBJ1-1; 9 bases line up with TRBD1. CDR1 and CDR2 from the germline V gene are LNHDA and SQIVND (reference sequence). This CDR3 has 14 residues. V shed 6 bases and J 4 bases; nucleotides not matched to a gene: 6.

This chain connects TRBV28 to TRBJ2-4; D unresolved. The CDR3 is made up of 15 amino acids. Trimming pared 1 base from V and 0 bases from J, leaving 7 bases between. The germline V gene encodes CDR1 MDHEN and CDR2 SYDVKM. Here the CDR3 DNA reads TGTGCCAGCAGTTTATTAACGGTAGCCAAAAACATTCAGTACTTC. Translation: CASSLLTVAKNIQYF. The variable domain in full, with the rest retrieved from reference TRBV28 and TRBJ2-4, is DVKVTQSSRYLVKRTGEKVFLECVQDMDHENMFWYRQDPGLGLRLIYFSYDVKMKEKGDIPEGYSVSREKKERFSLILESASTNQTSMYLCASSLLTVAKNIQYFGAGTRLSVL.

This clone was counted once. The CDR3 coding sequence is TGTGCCACCGGGACTAGCCTCTACGAGCAGTACTTC. Encoded protein: CATGTSLYEQYF. V gene TRBV10-3 combines with J gene TRBJ2-7, with 9 bases that match TRBD2. V lost 10 bases to trimming and J lost 3 bases; unmatched junction nucleotides: 4. Germline CDR1 ENHRY, CDR2 SYGVKD. CDR3 length: 12 amino acids.

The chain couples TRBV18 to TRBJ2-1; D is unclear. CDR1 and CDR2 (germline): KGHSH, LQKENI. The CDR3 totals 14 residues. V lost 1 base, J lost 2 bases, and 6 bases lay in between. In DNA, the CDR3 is TGTGCCAGCTCACCACGGTCTACCTACAATGAGCAGTTCTTC. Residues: CASSPRSTYNEQFF.

CDR3 DNA: TGTGCCAGCAGCGTAGGAGGGATTGGTGCCGGGGAGCTGTTTTTT. Its protein product is CASSVGGIGAGELFF. The V and J genes are TRBV9 and TRBJ2-2; D is possibly TRBD2 (5 bases). The CDR3 covers 15 residues. V lost 0 bases, J lost 6 bases, and 12 bases lay in between. Germline lookup yields CDR1 SGDLS and CDR2 YYNGEE. The entire variable domain, with the rest obtained from reference TRBV9 and TRBJ2-2, is as follows: DSGVTQTPKHLITATGQRVTLRCSPRSGDLSVYWYQQSLDQGLQFLIQYYNGEERAKGNILERFSAQQFPDLHSELNLSSLELGDSALYFCASSVGGIGAGELFFGEGSRLTVL.

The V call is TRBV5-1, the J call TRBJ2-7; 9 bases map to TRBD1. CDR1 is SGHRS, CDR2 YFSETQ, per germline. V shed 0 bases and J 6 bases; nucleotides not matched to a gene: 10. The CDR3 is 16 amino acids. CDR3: CASSLAGLDRGPEQYF. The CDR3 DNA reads TGCGCCAGCAGCTTGGCCGGACTGGACAGGGGCCCCGAGCAGTACTTC.

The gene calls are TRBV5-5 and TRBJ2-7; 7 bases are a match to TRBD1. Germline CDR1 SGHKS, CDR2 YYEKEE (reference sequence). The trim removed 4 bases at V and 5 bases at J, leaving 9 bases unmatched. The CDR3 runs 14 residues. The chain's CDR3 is CASSLGQDPHEQYF. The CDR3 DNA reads TGTGCCAGCAGCCTTGGACAGGACCCCCACGAGCAGTACTTC.

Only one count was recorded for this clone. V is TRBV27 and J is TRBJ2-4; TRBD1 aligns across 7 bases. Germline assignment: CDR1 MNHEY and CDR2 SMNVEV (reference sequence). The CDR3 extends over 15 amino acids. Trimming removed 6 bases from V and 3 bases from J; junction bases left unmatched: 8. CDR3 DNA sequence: TGTGCCAGCAGATTACAGGGGATGAGCAAAAACATTCAGTACTTC. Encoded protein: CASRLQGMSKNIQYF.

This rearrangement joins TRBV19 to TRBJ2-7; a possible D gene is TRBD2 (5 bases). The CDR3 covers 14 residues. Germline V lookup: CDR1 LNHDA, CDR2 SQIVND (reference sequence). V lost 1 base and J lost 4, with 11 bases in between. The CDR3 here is CASSIVGRRYEQYF. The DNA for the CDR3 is TGTGCCAGTAGTATAGTAGGGAGACGGTACGAGCAGTACTTC.

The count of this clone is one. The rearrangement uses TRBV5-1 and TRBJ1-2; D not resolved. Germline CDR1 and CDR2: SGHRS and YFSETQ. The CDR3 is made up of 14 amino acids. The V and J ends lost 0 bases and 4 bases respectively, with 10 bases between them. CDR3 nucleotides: TGCGCCAGCAGCTTGGCACCACAGAGCTATGGCTACACCTTC. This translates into CASSLAPQSYGYTF.

DNA of the CDR3: TGTGCCAGCAGCCGAAACAGGGACACCGGGGAGCTGTTTTTT. Protein sequence: CASSRNRDTGELFF. This chain uses TRBV13 with TRBJ2-2; D is perhaps TRBD1 (6 bases). The CDR3 is made up of 14 amino acids. V was clipped by 5 bases and J by 3 bases, with 10 bases between them. Looked up from germline, CDR1 is PRHDT and CDR2 is FYEKMQ (reference sequence). Full variable domain (outside the CDR3, taken from reference TRBV13 and TRBJ2-2): AAGVIQSPRHLIKEKRETATLKCYPIPRHDTVYWYQQGPGQDPQFLISFYEKMQSDKGSIPDRFSAQQFSDYHSELNMSSLELGDSALYFCASSRNRDTGELFFGEGSRLTVL.

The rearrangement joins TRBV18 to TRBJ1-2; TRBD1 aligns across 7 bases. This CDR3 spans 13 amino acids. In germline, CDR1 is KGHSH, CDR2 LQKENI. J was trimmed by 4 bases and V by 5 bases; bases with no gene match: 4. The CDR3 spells CASSGQERYGYTF. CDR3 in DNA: TGTGCCAGCTCAGGACAGGAGCGCTATGGCTACACCTTC.

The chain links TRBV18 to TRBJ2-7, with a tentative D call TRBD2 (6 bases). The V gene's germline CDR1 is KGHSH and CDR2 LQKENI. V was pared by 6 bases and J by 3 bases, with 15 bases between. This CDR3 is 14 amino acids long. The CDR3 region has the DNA TGTGCCAGCTCCCCCGGACTAAACGGCTACGAGCAGTACTTC. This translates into CASSPGLNGYEQYF. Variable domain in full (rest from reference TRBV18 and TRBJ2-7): NAGVMQNPRHLVRRRGQEARLRCSPMKGHSHVYWYRQLPEEGLKFMVYLQKENIIDESGMPKERFSAEFPKEGPSILRIQQVVRGDSAAYFCASSPGLNGYEQYFGPGTRLTVT.

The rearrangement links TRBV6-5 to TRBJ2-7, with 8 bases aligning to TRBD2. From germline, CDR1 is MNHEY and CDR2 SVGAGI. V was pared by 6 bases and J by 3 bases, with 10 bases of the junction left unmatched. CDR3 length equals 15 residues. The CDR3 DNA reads TGTGCCAGCAGCAATTTCCGACTAGCGAACTACGAGCAGTACTTC. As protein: CASSNFRLANYEQYF.

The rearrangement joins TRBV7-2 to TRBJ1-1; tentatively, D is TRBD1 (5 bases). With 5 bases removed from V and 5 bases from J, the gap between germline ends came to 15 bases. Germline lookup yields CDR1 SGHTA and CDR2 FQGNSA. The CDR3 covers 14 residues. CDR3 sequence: CASSPAEGRTEAFF. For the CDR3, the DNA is TGTGCCAGCAGCCCAGCGGAGGGGCGGACTGAAGCTTTCTTT.

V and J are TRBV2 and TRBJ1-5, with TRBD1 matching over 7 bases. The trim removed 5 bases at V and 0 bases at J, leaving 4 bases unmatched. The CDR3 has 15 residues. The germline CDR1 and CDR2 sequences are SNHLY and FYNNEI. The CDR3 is CASSRGTASNQPQHF. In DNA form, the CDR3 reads TGTGCCAGCAGTAGGGGGACAGCTAGCAATCAGCCCCAGCATTTT.

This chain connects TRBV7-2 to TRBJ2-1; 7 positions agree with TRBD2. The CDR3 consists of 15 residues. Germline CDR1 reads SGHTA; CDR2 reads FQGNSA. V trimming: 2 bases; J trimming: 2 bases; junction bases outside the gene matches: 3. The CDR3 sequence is CASSLQLAPYNEQFF. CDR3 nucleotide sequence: TGTGCCAGCAGCTTACAACTAGCGCCCTACAATGAGCAGTTCTTC.

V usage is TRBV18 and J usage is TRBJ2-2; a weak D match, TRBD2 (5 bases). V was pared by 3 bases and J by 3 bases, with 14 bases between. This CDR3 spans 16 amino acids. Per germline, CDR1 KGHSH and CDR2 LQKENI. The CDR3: CASSPLSGDDTGELFF. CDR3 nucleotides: TGTGCCAGCTCACCCCTATCCGGGGATGACACCGGGGAGCTGTTTTTT.

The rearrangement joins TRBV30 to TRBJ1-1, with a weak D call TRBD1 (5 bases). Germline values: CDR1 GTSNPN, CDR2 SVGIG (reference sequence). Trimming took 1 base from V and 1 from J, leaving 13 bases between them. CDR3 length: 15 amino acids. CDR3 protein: CAWSDWGRANTEAFF. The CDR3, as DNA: TGTGCCTGGAGTGACTGGGGCAGGGCGAACACTGAAGCTTTCTTT.

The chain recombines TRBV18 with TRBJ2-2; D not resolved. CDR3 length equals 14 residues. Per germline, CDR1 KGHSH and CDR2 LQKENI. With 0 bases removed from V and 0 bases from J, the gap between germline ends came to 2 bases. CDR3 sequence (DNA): TGTGCCAGCTCACCACCTACGAACACCGGGGAGCTGTTTTTT. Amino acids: CASSPPTNTGELFF.

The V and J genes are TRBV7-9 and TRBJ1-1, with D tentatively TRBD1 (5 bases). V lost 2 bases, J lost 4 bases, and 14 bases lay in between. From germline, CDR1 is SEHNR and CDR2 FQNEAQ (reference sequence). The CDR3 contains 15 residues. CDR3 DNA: TGTGCCAGCAGCTTACTCAGGGATTCAGGCACTGAAGCTTTCTTT. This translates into CASSLLRDSGTEAFF.